This T cell receptor (beta chain) was identified in a study of blood T cell repertoires in COVID-19. Across the whole study: COVID-19 samples from acute and convalescent phases originated in the United States, Italy and Spain. T cells, B-cell-depleted T cells, or PBMCs provided the cDNA or gDNA that served as material.

Under the authors' procedure: Researchers report that nucleated cell counts were estimated from reference gene primer amplification. This table comes from immunoSEQ multiplex PCR, and its TCRdb copy is limited to in-frame clones, with some not included. V and J calls and clone size are as listed in that table; D and trimming were resolved from the DNA. The sample carries more than 35,000 clones, around 83% recorded once. J lost 11 bases, V lost 5 bases, and 8 bases had no gene match. CDR1 and CDR2 (germline): LNHDA, SQIVND (reference sequence). The length of the CDR3 is 13 residues. This clone was seen a few times.

Source material: peripheral blood. This clonotype originated in a woman older than 75 with acute or convalescent COVID-19. The chain combines TRBV19 with TRBJ2-1; 8 bases line up with TRBD1. The CDR3, as DNA: TGTGCCAGTAGTGTTGACAGGGGAGTGAAGCAGTTCTTC. Protein product: CASSVDRGVKQFF. Combining the CDR3 with reference TRBV19 and TRBJ2-1 gives the whole variable domain DGGITQSPKYLFRKEGQNVTLSCEQNLNHDAMYWYRQDPGQGLRLIYYSQIVNDFQKGDIAEGYSVSREKKESFPLTVTSAQKNPTAFYLCASSVDRGVKQFFGPGTRLTVL.